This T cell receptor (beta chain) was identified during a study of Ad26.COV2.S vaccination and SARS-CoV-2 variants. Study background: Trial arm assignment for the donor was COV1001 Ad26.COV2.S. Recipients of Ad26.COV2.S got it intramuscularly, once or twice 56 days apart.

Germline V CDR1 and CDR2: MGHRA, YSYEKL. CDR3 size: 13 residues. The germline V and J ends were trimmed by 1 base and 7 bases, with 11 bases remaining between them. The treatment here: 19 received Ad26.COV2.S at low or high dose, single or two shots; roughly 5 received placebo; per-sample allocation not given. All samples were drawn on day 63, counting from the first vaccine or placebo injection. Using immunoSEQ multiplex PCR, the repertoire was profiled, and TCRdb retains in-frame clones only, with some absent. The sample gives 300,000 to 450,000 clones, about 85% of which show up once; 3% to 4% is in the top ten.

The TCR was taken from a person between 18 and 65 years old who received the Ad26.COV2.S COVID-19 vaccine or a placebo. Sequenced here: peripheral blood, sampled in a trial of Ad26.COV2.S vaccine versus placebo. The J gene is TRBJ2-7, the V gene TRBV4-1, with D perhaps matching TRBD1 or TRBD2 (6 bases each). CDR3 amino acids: CASSQGRGPEQYF. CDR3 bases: TGCGCCAGCAGCCAAGGCCGGGGGCCTGAGCAGTACTTC.